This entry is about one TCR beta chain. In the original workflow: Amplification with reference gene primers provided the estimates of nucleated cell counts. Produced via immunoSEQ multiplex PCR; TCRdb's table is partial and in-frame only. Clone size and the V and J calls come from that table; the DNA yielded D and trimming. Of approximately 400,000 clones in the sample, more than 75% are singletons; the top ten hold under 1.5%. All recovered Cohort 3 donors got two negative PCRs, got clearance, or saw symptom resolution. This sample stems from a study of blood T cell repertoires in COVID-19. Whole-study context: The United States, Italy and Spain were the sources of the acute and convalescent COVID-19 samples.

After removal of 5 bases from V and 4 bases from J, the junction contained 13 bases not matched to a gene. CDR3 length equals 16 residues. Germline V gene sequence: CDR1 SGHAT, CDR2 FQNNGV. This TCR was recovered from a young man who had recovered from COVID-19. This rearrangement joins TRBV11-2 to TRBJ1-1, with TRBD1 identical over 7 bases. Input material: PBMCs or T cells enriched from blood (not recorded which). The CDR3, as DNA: TGTGCCAGCAGCGAATATAGAGGCGCAGGGGGCACTGAAGCTTTCTTT. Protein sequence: CASSEYRGAGGTEAFF.